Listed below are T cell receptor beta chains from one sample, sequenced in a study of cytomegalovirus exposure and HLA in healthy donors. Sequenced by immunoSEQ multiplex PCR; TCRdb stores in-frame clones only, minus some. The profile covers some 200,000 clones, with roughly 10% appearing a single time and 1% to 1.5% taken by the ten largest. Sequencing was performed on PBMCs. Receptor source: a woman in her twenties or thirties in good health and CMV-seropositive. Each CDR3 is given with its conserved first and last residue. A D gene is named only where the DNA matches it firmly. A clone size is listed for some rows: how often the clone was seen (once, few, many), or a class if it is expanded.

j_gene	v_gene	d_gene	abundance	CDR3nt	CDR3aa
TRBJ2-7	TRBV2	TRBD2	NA	TGTGCCAGCGGACTAGCTGACGAGCAGTACTTC	CASGLADEQYF
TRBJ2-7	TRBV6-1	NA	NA	TGTGCCAGCACCTCTTGGGAGTCCTCCTACGAGCAGTACTTC	CASTSWESSYEQYF
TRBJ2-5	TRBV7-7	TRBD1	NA	TGTGCCAGCAGCTGGGGGACAGGCCAAGAGACCCAGTACTTC	CASSWGTGQETQYF
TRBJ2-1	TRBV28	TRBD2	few	TGTGCCAGCAGTTCTCTACTAGCGGGATCATACAATGAGCAGTTCTTC	CASSSLLAGSYNEQFF
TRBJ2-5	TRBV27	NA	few	TGTGCCAGCGTAGGGCCAGCGGCTGAAGAGACCCAGTACTTC	CASVGPAAEETQYF
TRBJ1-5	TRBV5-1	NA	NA	TGCGCCAGCAGCTGGGGCAGCAATCAGCCCCAGCATTTT	CASSWGSNQPQHF
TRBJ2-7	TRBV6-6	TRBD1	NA	TGTGCCAGCAGTTACTCCCAGGGGGTTGGCCACGAGCAGTACTTC	CASSYSQGVGHEQYF
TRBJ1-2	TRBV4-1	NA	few	TGCGCCAGCAGCCAACGGGTTAACTATGGCTACACCTTC	CASSQRVNYGYTF
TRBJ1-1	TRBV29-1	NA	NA	TGCAGCGTTGATGTGGGGAGGACTGAAGCTTTCTTT	CSVDVGRTEAFF
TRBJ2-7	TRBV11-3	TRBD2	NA	TGTGCCAGCAGCCTGGGACTAGCGGTCGAGCAGTACTTC	CASSLGLAVEQYF
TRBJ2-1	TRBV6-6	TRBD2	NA	TGTGCCAGTAGAAAGCGGGAGTTAGAATACAATGAGCAGTTCTTC	CASRKRELEYNEQFF
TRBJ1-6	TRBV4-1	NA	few	TGCGCCAGCAGCCAAGATCGGACAGATAATTCACCCCTCCACTTT	CASSQDRTDNSPLHF
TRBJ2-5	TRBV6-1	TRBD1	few	TGTGCCAGCAGGAACTCAGGGGGCGGGGAGACCCAGTACTTC	CASRNSGGGETQYF
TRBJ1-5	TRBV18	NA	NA	TGTGCCAGCTCACCATCCGGACTGGGAGGGAGCAATCAGCCCCAGCATTTT	CASSPSGLGGSNQPQHF
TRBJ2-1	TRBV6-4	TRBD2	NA	TGTGCCAGCAGTGACTGGGGGGGGGTTTCATACAATGAGCAGTTCTTC	CASSDWGGVSYNEQFF
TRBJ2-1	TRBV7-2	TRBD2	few	TGTGCCAGCAGCTCCGGGACTAGCGGGATACAGAGGCAGTTCTTC	CASSSGTSGIQRQFF
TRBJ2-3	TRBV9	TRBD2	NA	TGTGCCAGCAGCCTCAGACTAGCGGAGTCAGATACGCAGTATTTT	CASSLRLAESDTQYF
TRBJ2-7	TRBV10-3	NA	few	TGTGCCATCAGTGAGTACGCTCCCCCTACTACCTACGAGCAGTACTTC	CAISEYAPPTTYEQYF
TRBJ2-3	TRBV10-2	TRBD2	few	TGCGCCAGCAGGGCGGGACTAGCGGGATGGGTAGATACGCAGTATTTT	CASRAGLAGWVDTQYF
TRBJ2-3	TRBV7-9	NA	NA	TGTGCCAGCAGCTTGGAGACAGATACGCAGTATTTT	CASSLETDTQYF
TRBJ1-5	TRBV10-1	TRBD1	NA	TGCGCCAGCAGTGAATCAGGGGGTCAGCCCCAGCATTTT	CASSESGGQPQHF
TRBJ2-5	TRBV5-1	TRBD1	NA	TGCGCCAGCAGCCTCCGACCCGGACAGGATGGGGAGACCCAGTACTTC	CASSLRPGQDGETQYF
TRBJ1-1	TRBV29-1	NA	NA	TGCAGCGGGGCGGCGGGGGCGAGGGAAGCTTTCTTT	CSGAAGAREAFF
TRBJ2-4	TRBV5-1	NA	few	TGCGCCAGCAGCTTGACGGGGGGCCCAAACATTCAGTACTTC	CASSLTGGPNIQYF
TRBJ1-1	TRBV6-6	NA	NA	TGTGCCAGCAGCCTTGGGGCCAATGAAGCTTTCTTT	CASSLGANEAFF
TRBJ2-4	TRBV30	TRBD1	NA	TGTGCCTGGAGTTGGGGGACAGGGGGCGAAGGAAACATTCAGTACTTC	CAWSWGTGGEGNIQYF
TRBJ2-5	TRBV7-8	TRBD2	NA	TGTGCCAGCAGCTTAGTTTTGGCAGCGGGAAAGAAGACCCAGTACTTC	CASSLVLAAGKKTQYF
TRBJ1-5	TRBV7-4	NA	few	TGTGCCAGCAGGGTCAGGCAGCCCCAGCATTTT	CASRVRQPQHF
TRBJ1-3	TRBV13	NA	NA	TGTGCCAGCAGCCGCAGGGGTGGAAACACCATATATTTT	CASSRRGGNTIYF
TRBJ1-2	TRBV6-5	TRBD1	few	TGTGCCGTTCAGAAAGGGGACAGGGGGAACTATGGCTACACCTTC	CAVQKGDRGNYGYTF
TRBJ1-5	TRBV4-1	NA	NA	TGCGCCAGCAGCGACAGGCTGGGTCAGCCCCAGCATTTT	CASSDRLGQPQHF
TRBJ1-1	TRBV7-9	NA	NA	TGTGCCAGCAGAGCCGGGACATCTGAAGCTTTCTTT	CASRAGTSEAFF
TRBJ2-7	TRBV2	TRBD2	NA	TGTGCCAGCAGTGTGAGGGTAGCGGGAGAGTCCGAGCAGTACTTC	CASSVRVAGESEQYF
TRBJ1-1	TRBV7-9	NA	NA	TGTGCCAGCAGCTACGGGGTCACTGAAGCTTTCTTT	CASSYGVTEAFF
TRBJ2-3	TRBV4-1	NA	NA	TGCGCCAGCAGCCGCGTTAGAGAGTTCGCCACAGATACGCAGTATTTT	CASSRVREFATDTQYF
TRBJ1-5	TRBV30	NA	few	TGTGCCTGGAGTGTCAACAGTTTCAGCAATCAGCCCCAGCATTTT	CAWSVNSFSNQPQHF
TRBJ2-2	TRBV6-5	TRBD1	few	TGTGCCAGCAGTTACCGGACAGGGGGGAACACCGGGGAGCTGTTTTTT	CASSYRTGGNTGELFF
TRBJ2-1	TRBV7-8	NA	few	TGTGCCAGCAGCTGGACTCCCGTGACCTCCTCCTACAATGAGCAGTTCTTC	CASSWTPVTSSYNEQFF
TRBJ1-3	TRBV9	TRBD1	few	TGTGCCAGCAGCGTAGCATTACAGGGGGCCTCTGGAAACACCATATATTTT	CASSVALQGASGNTIYF
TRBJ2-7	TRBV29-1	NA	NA	TGCAGCGCCGGAGGTCCAGGGGACCACGAGCAGTACTTC	CSAGGPGDHEQYF
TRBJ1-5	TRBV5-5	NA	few	TGTGCCAGCAGCTCGCTTAAAGGGGGTCAGCCCCAGCATTTT	CASSSLKGGQPQHF
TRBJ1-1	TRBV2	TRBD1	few	TGTGCCAGCAGTCAACAGGGGGCGTACACTGAAGCTTTCTTT	CASSQQGAYTEAFF
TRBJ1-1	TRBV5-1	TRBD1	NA	TGCGCCAGCAGCTTGGTCGGGACAGAGACTGAAGCTTTCTTT	CASSLVGTETEAFF
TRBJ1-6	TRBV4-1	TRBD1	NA	TGCGCCAGCAGCCCGAAACGGGGACAGGGGGCTAATTCACCCCTCCACTTT	CASSPKRGQGANSPLHF
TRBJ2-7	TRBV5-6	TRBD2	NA	TGTGCCAGCAGCTGGACTAGCGGGTACGAGCAGTACTTC	CASSWTSGYEQYF